The clone carrying this T cell receptor beta chain was counted at least ten times. Its specificity is not known. The V and J ends lost 6 bases and 1 base respectively, with 6 bases between them. This CDR3 spans 11 amino acids. From germline, CDR1 is SQVTM and CDR2 ANQGSEA. 2 million PBMCs stored at -80 C were the source of the unsorted libraries. This sample was taken from a study of neurological immune-mediated disorders. Findings and caveats of the study: HTLV-1-associated myelopathy displayed the greatest TCR clonal expansion, and multiple sclerosis exhibited the smallest, lower than that of healthy controls.

MiXCR, applied by TCRdb to the 5' RACE reads, yields one record per CDR3 protein. The sample shows tens of thousands of distinct CDR3 sequences, roughly 7% of them seen only once. Specimen: PBMCs. The chain carries TRBV29-1 and TRBJ1-1; D is unclear. The TCR comes from a woman aged 40 to 50 in good health. The CDR3 sequence: CSVRPNTEAFF. The CDR3 nucleotides read TGCAGCGTCCGCCCGAACACTGAAGCTTTCTTT. The variable domain in full, completed from reference TRBV29-1 and TRBJ1-1, reads SAVISQKPSRDICQRGTSLTIQCQVDSQVTMMFWYRQQPGQSLTLIATANQGSEATYESGFVIDKFPISRPNLTFSTLTVSNMSPEDSSIYLCSVRPNTEAFFGQGTRLTVV.